Shown below are 17 T cell receptor beta chains from a single sample sequenced in a study of T cell responses to AZD1222 COVID-19 vaccine. The repertoire was sequenced with immunoSEQ multiplex PCR; TCRdb's copy has only in-frame clones and lacks some. The data contain around 100,000 clones, nearly 90% of them singletons. The sample in question was peripheral blood, obtained 28 days after the second AZD1222 dose. The receptors originated from an adult who received the AZD1222 COVID-19 vaccine.

The genes are TRBV19 and TRBJ2-7; 10 positions match TRBD1. The V and J ends lost 5 bases and 5 bases, in that order; junction bases with no gene match: 6. The germline V gene has CDR1 LNHDA and CDR2 SQIVND (reference sequence). The CDR3 totals 14 residues. The CDR3, as DNA: TGTGCCAGTAGTGGGCCGGGACAGGGGAACGAGCAGTACTTC. Translating it yields CASSGPGQGNEQYF.

This chain links TRBV18 with TRBJ1-1, with unresolved D. Trimming took off 3 bases at V and 3 bases at J, with 14 bases between the two ends. The V gene's germline CDR1 is KGHSH and CDR2 LQKENI. The CDR3 has 15 amino acids. Here the CDR3 reads CASSPPYSTYTEAFF. CDR3 sequence (DNA): TGTGCCAGCTCACCTCCCTACAGTACCTACACTGAAGCTTTCTTT. The whole variable domain, remainder taken from reference TRBV18 and TRBJ1-1, is NAGVMQNPRHLVRRRGQEARLRCSPMKGHSHVYWYRQLPEEGLKFMVYLQKENIIDESGMPKERFSAEFPKEGPSILRIQQVVRGDSAAYFCASSPPYSTYTEAFFGQGTRLTVV.

This sequence joins TRBV5-1 and TRBJ1-2; D is undetermined. The V gene lost 0 bases and the J gene lost 3 bases, with 9 bases spanning the gap. There are 14 residues in the CDR3. Germline CDR1 SGHRS, CDR2 YFSETQ. The CDR3 region has the DNA TGCGCCAGCAGCTTGGAACCAGGAGACTATGGCTACACCTTC. The encoded protein is CASSLEPGDYGYTF.

The rearrangement links TRBV18 to TRBJ2-3; 7 positions match TRBD1. The V gene's germline CDR1 is KGHSH and CDR2 LQKENI. This CDR3 spans 14 amino acids. The V segment lost 5 bases and the J segment 4 bases; nucleotides outside the gene matches: 6. CDR3 loop: CASSAGTDADTQYF. The CDR3 region has the DNA TGTGCCAGCTCAGCCGGGACAGACGCAGATACGCAGTATTTT.

There are a few counts of this clone. The gene calls are TRBV7-2 and TRBJ2-7; 15 bases are shared with TRBD2. CDR1 is SGHTA and CDR2 is FQGNSA in the germline V gene. V lost 3 bases, J lost 0 bases, and 6 bases stayed unmatched. The CDR3 is 18 residues long. The CDR3 sequence is CASSFRTSGRAFSYEQYF. CDR3 DNA: TGTGCCAGCAGCTTTCGGACTAGCGGGAGGGCCTTCTCCTACGAGCAGTACTTC.

This sequence joins TRBV6-1 and TRBJ1-1, with no clear D. The germline V gene encodes CDR1 MNHNS and CDR2 SASEGT. V lost 2 bases, J lost 6 bases, and 13 bases lay in between. The CDR3 covers 14 residues. CDR3 DNA sequence: TGTGCCAGCAGTGAAACCCCGAGGGAACCTGAAGCTTTCTTT. Translation gives CASSETPREPEAFF.

The rearrangement links TRBV6-5 to TRBJ1-5, with D perhaps TRBD1 (6 bases). Germline V CDR1 and CDR2: MNHEY, SVGAGI. The V end was cut by 6 bases, the J end by 5 bases, with 14 bases between. The CDR3 has 14 residues. The CDR3 DNA sequence: TGTGCCAGCAGAATGGGGGGGCCAGATCAGCCCCAGCATTTT. This gives the protein CASRMGGPDQPQHF.

The chain employs TRBV15 and TRBJ1-1; D perhaps matches TRBD1 (5 bases). Germline loops: CDR1 LNHNV, CDR2 YYDKDF (reference sequence). CDR3 length: 15 residues. The V gene lost 5 bases and the J gene lost 1 base, with 14 bases spanning the gap. CDR3 protein: CATSDRDRGNTEAFF. The CDR3 coding sequence is TGTGCCACCAGCGACCGGGACCGCGGGAACACTGAAGCTTTCTTT.

This clone was detected only once. This chain links TRBV7-2 with TRBJ1-4, with D hard to call. In germline, CDR1 is SGHTA, CDR2 FQGNSA. This CDR3 contains 16 residues. The germline V and J ends were trimmed by 1 base and 3 bases, with 12 bases remaining between them. CDR3 DNA sequence: TGTGCCAGCAGCTTAGGGAGGTCTATTCCTAATGAAAAACTGTTTTTT. Its translation: CASSLGRSIPNEKLFF.

The chain couples TRBV29-1 to TRBJ1-2, with D perhaps matching TRBD1 (6 bases). Germline CDR1 SQVTM, CDR2 ANQGSEA. The CDR3 totals 10 residues. The V end was cut by 6 bases, the J end by 8 bases, with 10 bases between. The CDR3 coding sequence is TGCAGCGTGGACAGAAAGGGCTACACCTTC. It codes for CSVDRKGYTF.

CDR3 sequence: CAWSVRLDEAEQYF. The CDR3 DNA sequence: TGTGCCTGGAGTGTACGCCTAGATGAGGCCGAGCAGTACTTC. The rearrangement links TRBV30 to TRBJ2-7, with D unclear. The CDR3 has 14 residues. V was pared by 0 bases and J by 6 bases, with 15 bases between. Germline CDR1 and CDR2: GTSNPN and SVGIG (reference sequence).

The J gene is TRBJ2-5, the V gene TRBV5-1; 13 positions match TRBD2. The CDR3 runs to 17 residues. Germline lookup yields CDR1 SGHRS and CDR2 YFSETQ. J lost 5 bases, V lost 0 bases, and 7 bases had no gene match. The CDR3 region is CASSLALAGGPLETQYF. The CDR3 DNA reads as TGCGCCAGCAGCTTGGCACTAGCGGGAGGGCCGCTGGAGACCCAGTACTTC.

This clone occurred a few times. V is TRBV2 and J is TRBJ2-2; TRBD1 aligns across 9 bases. The CDR3 has 17 residues. With V trimmed by 3 bases and J by 1 base, 6 bases remained unmatched. Per germline, CDR1 SNHLY and CDR2 FYNNEI. The CDR3 sequence is CASSDTTGQGNTGELFF. The CDR3 nucleotides read TGTGCCAGCAGTGATACAACGGGACAGGGGAACACCGGGGAGCTGTTTTTT.

This chain connects TRBV28 to TRBJ1-6, with D possibly TRBD1 on 5 matching bases. Germline lookup yields CDR1 MDHEN and CDR2 SYDVKM. V was pared by 7 bases and J by 0 bases, with 22 bases between. The CDR3 has 19 residues. CDR3 in DNA: TGTGCCAGCACCTTCCTGGGGCCTAACTTTAACTCCTATAATTCACCCCTCCACTTT. Translated: CASTFLGPNFNSYNSPLHF.

This chain uses TRBV7-2 with TRBJ1-2, with a weak D call TRBD1 (5 bases). The germline CDR1 and CDR2 sequences are SGHTA and FQGNSA. V lost 6 bases and J lost 5, with 13 bases in between. There are 13 residues in the CDR3. The CDR3 region is CASSLWGNYGYTF. The CDR3 nucleotides are TGTGCCAGCAGTTTATGGGGGAATTATGGCTACACCTTC. Full variable domain (remainder filled in from reference TRBV7-2 and TRBJ1-2): GAGVSQSPSNKVTEKGKDVELRCDPISGHTALYWYRQSLGQGLEFLIYFQGNSAPDKSGLPSDRFSAERTGGSVSTLTIQRTQQEDSAVYLCASSLWGNYGYTFGSGTRLTVV.

The chain employs TRBV9 and TRBJ1-2; no firm D call. The CDR3 is made up of 15 amino acids. V was trimmed by 0 bases and J by 4 bases, leaving 13 bases between them. The germline CDR1 and CDR2 sequences are SGDLS and YYNGEE. The CDR3 loop reads CASSVGGAEFYGYTF. The DNA of the CDR3 is TGTGCCAGCAGCGTAGGGGGAGCGGAATTCTATGGCTACACCTTC. The full variable domain, completed using reference TRBV9 and TRBJ1-2, is DSGVTQTPKHLITATGQRVTLRCSPRSGDLSVYWYQQSLDQGLQFLIQYYNGEERAKGNILERFSAQQFPDLHSELNLSSLELGDSALYFCASSVGGAEFYGYTFGSGTRLTVV.

The genes are TRBV7-2 and TRBJ1-1; 8 nucleotides align to TRBD1. V was clipped by 7 bases and J by 0 bases; unmatched bases: 4. Per the germline V gene, CDR1 is SGHTA and CDR2 is FQGNSA. The CDR3 extends over 14 amino acids. This CDR3 is CASTPDRVNTEAFF. CDR3 sequence (DNA): TGTGCCAGCACCCCGGACAGGGTGAACACTGAAGCTTTCTTT.